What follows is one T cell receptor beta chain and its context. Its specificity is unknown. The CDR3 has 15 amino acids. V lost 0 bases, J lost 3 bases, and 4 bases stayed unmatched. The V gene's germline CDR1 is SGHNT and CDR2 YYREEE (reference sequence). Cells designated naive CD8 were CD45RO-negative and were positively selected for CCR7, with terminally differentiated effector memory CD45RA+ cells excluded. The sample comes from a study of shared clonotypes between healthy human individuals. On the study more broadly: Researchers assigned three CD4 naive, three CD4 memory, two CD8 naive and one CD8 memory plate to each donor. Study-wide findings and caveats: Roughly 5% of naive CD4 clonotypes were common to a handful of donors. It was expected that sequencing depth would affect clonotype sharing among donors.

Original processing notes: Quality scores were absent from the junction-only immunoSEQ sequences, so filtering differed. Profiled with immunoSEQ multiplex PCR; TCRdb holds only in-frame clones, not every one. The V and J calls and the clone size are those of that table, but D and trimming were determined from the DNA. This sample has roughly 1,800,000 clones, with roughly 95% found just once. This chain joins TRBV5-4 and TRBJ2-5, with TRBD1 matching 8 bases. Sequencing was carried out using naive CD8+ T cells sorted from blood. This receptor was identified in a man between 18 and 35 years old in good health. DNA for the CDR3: TGTGCCAGCAGCTTGGGACAGGGGACGAAAGAGACCCAGTACTTC. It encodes CASSLGQGTKETQYF.